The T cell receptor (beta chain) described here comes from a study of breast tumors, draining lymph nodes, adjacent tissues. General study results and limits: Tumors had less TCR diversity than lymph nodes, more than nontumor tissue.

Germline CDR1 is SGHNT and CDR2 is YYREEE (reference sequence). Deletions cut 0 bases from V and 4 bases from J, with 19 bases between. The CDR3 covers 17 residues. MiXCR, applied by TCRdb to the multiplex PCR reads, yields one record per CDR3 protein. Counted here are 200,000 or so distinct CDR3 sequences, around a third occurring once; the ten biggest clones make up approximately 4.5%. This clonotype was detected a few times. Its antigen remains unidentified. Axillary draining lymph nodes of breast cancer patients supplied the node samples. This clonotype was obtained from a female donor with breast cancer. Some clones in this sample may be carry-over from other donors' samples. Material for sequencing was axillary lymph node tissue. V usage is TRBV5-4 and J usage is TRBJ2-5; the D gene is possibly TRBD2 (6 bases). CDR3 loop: CASSLDEPAGGGETQYF. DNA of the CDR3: TGTGCCAGCAGCTTGGATGAACCAGCGGGTGGGGGAGAGACCCAGTACTTC.